This T cell receptor (beta chain) was recorded in a study of blood T cell repertoires in COVID-19. Study-level background: Both acute and convalescent COVID-19 samples were obtained from the United States, Italy and Spain. Sources were T cells, B-cell-depleted T cells, or PBMCs; the material itself was cDNA or gDNA.

CDR1 and CDR2 from the germline V gene are SGHAT and FQNNGV. V dropped 3 bases and J dropped 2 bases, with 9 bases sitting between them. The length of the CDR3 is 14 residues. Patients in Seattle were enrolled during active infection, then followed longitudinally. As handled by the study authors: Scientists estimated how many nucleated cells there were by amplifying reference gene primers. TCRdb's copy holds only in-frame clones and misses some; the assay was immunoSEQ multiplex PCR. That table gives V, J and clone size, and the DNA gave D and trimming. The repertoire has roughly 190,000 clones, about 81% of them found once; the top ten carry about 7.8%.

The clonotype originates from a woman between 55 and 75 years old with COVID-19, enrolled during active disease. The V gene is TRBV11-2, the J gene TRBJ2-3; D is undetermined. Sequencing used peripheral blood. Here the CDR3 reads CASSLNRVTDTQYF. The CDR3 nucleotides read TGTGCCAGCAGCTTGAACAGAGTCACAGATACGCAGTATTTT.